These 16 T cell receptor beta chains originate from one sample sequenced in a study of T cell clonality in common variable immunodeficiency. Assay used: immunoSEQ multiplex PCR; TCRdb lists only in-frame clones, some missing. The record shows about 52,000 clones for this sample, with no singletons present. Sequencing was performed on peripheral blood mononuclear cells. These receptors all stem from a person between 18 and 75 years old in good health.

This clone has ten or more counts. Coverage ceases 3 residues before the CDR3 finishes, and the germline J gene fills in the end. V is TRBV10-3 and J is TRBJ2-7; D is possibly TRBD1 (6 bases). Trimming removed 8 bases at V and 3 bases at J, with 8 bases between. CDR1 and CDR2 (germline): ENHRY, SYGVKD. CDR3 length equals 11 residues. The CDR3 loop reads CAIGGSYEQYF. The CDR3 bases that were read are TGTGCCATCGGGGGCAGCTACGAG.

In regard to this clone: The sequenced fragment ends 3 residues before the CDR3 boundary, so the rest is inferred from the germline J gene. The chain is built from TRBV18 and TRBJ2-1; tentative D call: TRBD1 (6 bases). The CDR3 extends over 16 amino acids. V dropped 3 bases and J dropped 5 bases, with 17 bases sitting between them. Germline-derived CDR1 and CDR2 are KGHSH and LQKENI. The part of the CDR3 DNA that was read is TGTGCCAGCTCACCCGGACAGAGCCCCTATAACAATGAG. Translation: CASSPGQSPYNNE. The full CDR3 reads CASSPGQSPYNNEQFF.

This clone was counted ten times or more. Read coverage stops 3 residues before the CDR3 terminus; the germline J gene supplies the remainder. The chain links TRBV11-3 to TRBJ2-2; weak D call: TRBD2 (5 bases). Germline loops: CDR1 SGHNT, CDR2 YENEEA. Trimming took 3 bases from V and 1 from J, leaving 9 bases between them. CDR3 length equals 15 residues. CDR3 amino acids: CASSFGAVNTGELFF. CDR3 bases read: TGTGCCAGCAGCTTCGGAGCGGTGAACACCGGGGAG.

This clone showed up many times. The DNA ends 3 residues before the CDR3 does, and the rest of the CDR3 is filled in from the germline J gene. The chain couples TRBV10-3 to TRBJ2-7; tentatively, D is TRBD1 (6 bases). The germline V gene has CDR1 ENHRY and CDR2 SYGVKD. The V end lost 3 bases, the J end lost 3 bases, and 18 bases lay between the germline ends. CDR3 length: 16 amino acids. CDR3 region: CAISDSGTHKSYEQYF. The CDR3 bases that were read are TGTGCCATCAGTGACTCCGGGACACACAAAAGCTACGAG.

This clone has a count of ten or more. The read ends 3 residues before the CDR3 terminus; that terminus is restored from the germline J gene. The genes are TRBV20-1 and TRBJ2-7, with D perhaps TRBD2 (6 bases). The germline V gene encodes CDR1 DFQATT and CDR2 SNEGSKA (reference sequence). This CDR3 region has 12 residues. V lost 5 bases and J lost 5, with 13 bases in between. The DNA read from the CDR3 is TGCAGTGCTCCCCCGGAGGGGAACGAG. It specifies CSAPPEGNE. The full-length CDR3 reads as CSAPPEGNEQYF.

This clone occurred many times. The read stops 3 residues short of the end of the CDR3; the missing end is completed from the germline J gene. The gene calls are TRBV19 and TRBJ1-5; 9 bases agree with TRBD1. The trim removed 6 bases at V and 5 bases at J, leaving 11 bases unmatched. The CDR3 consists of 16 residues. From germline, CDR1 is LNHDA and CDR2 SQIVND (reference sequence). CDR3 bases read: TGTGCCAGTAGCAAATTACCGGGACAGGGAGATCAGCCC. Translating gives CASSKLPGQGDQP. The whole CDR3 sequence reads CASSKLPGQGDQPQHF.

Many counts were recorded for this clone. The read ends 3 residues before the CDR3 terminus; that terminus is restored from the germline J gene. The rearrangement joins TRBV19 to TRBJ1-5, with D maybe TRBD1 (5 bases). From germline, CDR1 is LNHDA and CDR2 SQIVND (reference sequence). The germline V and J ends were trimmed by 10 bases and 4 bases, with 20 bases remaining between them. The CDR3 loop spans 15 amino acids. Partial CDR3 DNA: TGTGCCACTCAGACCATGGGGCGGAATAATCAGCCC. This sequence encodes CATQTMGRNNQP. The full CDR3 sequence reads CATQTMGRNNQPQHF.

The CDR3 bases that were read are TGTGCCAGCTCACAACCCGGGACTAGAGTCTCGGAC. It translates to CASSQPGTRVSD. The whole CDR3 reads CASSQPGTRVSDYTF. The rearrangement links TRBV18 to TRBJ1-2, with D possibly matching TRBD1 (5 bases). The read halts 3 residues ahead of the CDR3 end, with the missing end drawn from the germline J gene. In germline, CDR1 is KGHSH, CDR2 LQKENI. This CDR3 comprises 15 residues.

This clone was counted many times. The same CDR3 can be traced to other DNA sequences in this sample. The DNA read from the CDR3 is TGTGCCAGCAGCTTACGGCAGGGTGGCACCGGGGAG. Its protein is CASSLRQGGTGE. The entire CDR3 protein reads CASSLRQGGTGELFF. The rearrangement joins TRBV7-3 to TRBJ2-2, with a tentative D call TRBD1 (5 bases). The read ends 3 residues before the CDR3 terminus; that terminus is restored from the germline J gene. V was cut by 2 bases and J by 4 bases, with 11 bases left in between. The CDR3 extends over 15 amino acids. The germline CDR1 and CDR2 sequences are SGHTA and FQGTGA.

The sample holds a few counts of this clone. Read coverage stops 3 residues before the CDR3 terminus; the germline J gene supplies the remainder. V gene TRBV10-3 combines with J gene TRBJ2-7, with 9 bases fitting TRBD1. V shed 6 bases, J shed 1 base, and the junction held 1 base outside the gene matches. The CDR3 runs to 13 residues. Germline V CDR1 and CDR2: ENHRY, SYGVKD. The DNA read from the CDR3 is TGTGCCATCAGCGGGACAGGGTCCTACGAG. Translated, it gives CAISGTGSYE. The entire CDR3 protein is CAISGTGSYEQYF.

This clone was observed many times. The read finishes 3 residues shy of the CDR3 end, and the germline J gene is used to complete it. The chain couples TRBV28 to TRBJ2-1; D perhaps matches TRBD1 (6 bases). Trimming took 8 bases from V and 0 from J, leaving 8 bases between them. In germline, CDR1 is MDHEN, CDR2 SYDVKM. This CDR3 is built from 13 residues. The CDR3 DNA, read in part, is TGTGCCAGCTTGGACAGCTCCTACAATGAG. Translation gives CASLDSSYNE. The whole CDR3 protein reads CASLDSSYNEQFF.

Points on this clone: Read data end 3 residues before the CDR3 end; the end is taken from the germline J gene. This chain joins TRBV18 and TRBJ1-1; 9 nucleotides match TRBD1. With V trimmed by 5 bases and J by 1 base, 5 bases remained unmatched. The germline V gene encodes CDR1 KGHSH and CDR2 LQKENI. The CDR3 totals 15 residues. This CDR3 reads CASSIGTGTNTEAFF. CDR3 bases read: TGTGCCAGCTCAATTGGGACAGGGACGAACACTGAA.

This clone occurred many times. With the read ending 3 residues before the CDR3 end, the germline J gene is used to fill in that end. This rearrangement joins TRBV5-1 to TRBJ1-2; tentative D call: TRBD1 (5 bases). The CDR3 runs 14 residues. V was cut by 0 bases and J by 4 bases, with 10 bases left in between. Germline CDR1 SGHRS, CDR2 YFSETQ. The DNA read from the CDR3 is TGCGCCAGCAGCTTGGGGGGGGAATCCTATGGC. Its protein product is CASSLGGESYG. The whole CDR3 is CASSLGGESYGYTF.

This clone was observed at least ten times. The missing CDR3 end, 3 residues past where the read stops, is filled in from the germline J gene. J is TRBJ2-5 and V is TRBV20-1; no definite D call. The V gene lost 5 bases and the J gene lost 2 bases, with 3 bases spanning the gap. The V gene's germline CDR1 is DFQATT and CDR2 SNEGSKA (reference sequence). The CDR3 covers 10 residues. The part of the CDR3 DNA that was read is TGCAGTGCTTATCAAGAGACC. Amino acid sequence: CSAYQET. The whole CDR3 protein reads CSAYQETQYF.

There are a few counts of this clone. Given a much more abundant clone one base away, this may be a read error. The CDR3 end is not reached by the read, which stops 3 residues before it; the germline J gene fills it in. The genes are TRBV5-1 and TRBJ2-5; 8 bases are a match to TRBD1. The length of the CDR3 is 14 residues. Germline CDR1 reads SGHRS; CDR2 reads YFSETQ. The CDR3 bases that were read are TGCGCCAGCAGCCAGGGACAGGACACAGATACC. It is translated as CASSQGQDTDT. Given in full, the CDR3 is CASSQGQDTDTQYF.

This clone has a count of ten or more. The sequenced fragment ends 3 residues before the CDR3 boundary, so the rest is inferred from the germline J gene. The rearrangement links TRBV19 to TRBJ2-3, with a tentative D call TRBD1 (5 bases). CDR1 is LNHDA, CDR2 SQIVND, per germline (reference sequence). V was shortened by 5 bases and J by 6 bases, with 6 bases between the two germline ends. The CDR3 has 11 amino acids. The CDR3 DNA, read in part, is TGTGCCAGTAGTTCAGGGGATACG. Translation gives CASSSGDT. In full, the CDR3 reads CASSSGDTQYF.